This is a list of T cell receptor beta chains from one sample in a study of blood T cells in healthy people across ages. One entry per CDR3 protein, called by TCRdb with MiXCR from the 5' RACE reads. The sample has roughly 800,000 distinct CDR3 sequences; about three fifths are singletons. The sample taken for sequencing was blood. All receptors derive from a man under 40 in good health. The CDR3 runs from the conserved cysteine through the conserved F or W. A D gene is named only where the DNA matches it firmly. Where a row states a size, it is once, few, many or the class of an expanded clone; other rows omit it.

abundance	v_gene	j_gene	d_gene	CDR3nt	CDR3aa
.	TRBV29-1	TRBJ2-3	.	TGCAGCGTTATCCTGGCGGCGTTCACAGATACGCAGTATTTT	CSVILAAFTDTQYF
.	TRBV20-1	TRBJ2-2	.	TGCAGTGCCCCCCTAGGGTACACCGGGGAGCTGTTTTTT	CSAPLGYTGELFF
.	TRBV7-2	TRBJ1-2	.	TGTGCCAGCAGCTTAAAGTCTGCGAACTATGGCTACACCTTC	CASSLKSANYGYTF
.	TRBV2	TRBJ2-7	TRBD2	TGTGCCAGCAGAGCGGGAGTTCTTGGCTACGAGCAGTACTTC	CASRAGVLGYEQYF
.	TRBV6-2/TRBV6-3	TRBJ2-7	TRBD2	TGTGCCAGCGAAAGGACTAGTGGGAGATACGAGCAGTACTTC	CASERTSGRYEQYF
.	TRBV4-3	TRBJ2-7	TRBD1	TGCGCCAGCAGCCAAGAGGCCCCCCCGAAGACAGGGGGAGGCTACGAGCAGTACTTC	CASSQEAPPKTGGGYEQYF
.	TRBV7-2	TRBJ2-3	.	TGTGCCAGCAGCTACGTGCAGCGGGCGGATGGGACAGATACGCAGTATTTT	CASSYVQRADGTDTQYF
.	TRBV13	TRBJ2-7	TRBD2	TGTGCCAGCAGCTTATTCGGTAGCGGGAGCCACGAGCAGTACTTC	CASSLFGSGSHEQYF
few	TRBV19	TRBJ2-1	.	TGTGCCAGTAGTATCGACACGCTAGTGAGGAACGTCAATGAGCAGTTCTTC	CASSIDTLVRNVNEQFF
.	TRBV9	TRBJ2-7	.	TGTGCCAGCAGCGTAGAGGGAGGGGGCTACGAGCAGTACTTC	CASSVEGGGYEQYF
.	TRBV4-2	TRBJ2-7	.	TGTGCCGGCAGCCAGGGAAGTAGCGAGCAGTACTTC	CAGSQGSSEQYF
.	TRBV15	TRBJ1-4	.	TGTGCCACCAGCAGAGATATTAGGTCACCTGAAAAACTGTTTTTT	CATSRDIRSPEKLFF
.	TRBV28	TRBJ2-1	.	TGTGCCAGCAGTGTAACGGGTTCTCCTGAGCAGTTCTTC	CASSVTGSPEQFF
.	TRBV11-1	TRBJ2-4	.	TGTGCCAGCAGCTTCTGGTCCCGGGACATTCAGTACTTC	CASSFWSRDIQYF
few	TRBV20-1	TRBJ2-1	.	TGCAGTGTAATAGTTTCCGACAATGAGCAGTTCTTC	CSVIVSDNEQFF
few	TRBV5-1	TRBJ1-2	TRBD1	TGCGCCAGCAGCCTGGGACAGGGGACCACCTATGGCTACACCTTC	CASSLGQGTTYGYTF
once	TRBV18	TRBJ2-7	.	TGTGCCAGCTCACCGCGGCAGACGGAGACCCTGTACTTC	CASSPRQTETLYF
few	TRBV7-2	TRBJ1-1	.	TGTGCCAGCAGCGTTGCGGTGAACACTGAAGCTTTCTTT	CASSVAVNTEAFF
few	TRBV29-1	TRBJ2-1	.	TGCAGCGTTGAAGAAGCAGGGAATGAGCAGTTCTTC	CSVEEAGNEQFF
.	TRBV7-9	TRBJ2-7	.	TGTGCCAGCAGCTTATCGTTGGCGGGGTCCTACGAGCAGTACTTC	CASSLSLAGSYEQYF
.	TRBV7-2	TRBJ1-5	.	TGTGCCAGCAGCTTACCAGGCCTCGAGGTCAATCAGCCCCAGCATTTT	CASSLPGLEVNQPQHF
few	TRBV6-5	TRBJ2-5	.	TGTGCCAGCAGTTACTTTGGAGGGGTCCGAGAAGAGCAGTACTTC	CASSYFGGVREEQYF
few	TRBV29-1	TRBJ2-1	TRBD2	TGCAGCTCTGGGGGAGGGTTCGGTGCCCTCAATGAGCAGTTCTTC	CSSGGGFGALNEQFF
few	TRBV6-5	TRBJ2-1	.	TGTGCCACCCGATTGACCTTCTTGGGTAATGAGCAGTTCTTC	CATRLTFLGNEQFF
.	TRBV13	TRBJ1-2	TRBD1	TGTGCCAGCAGCTTAACTGGACAGGGGTTCTATGGCTACACCTTC	CASSLTGQGFYGYTF
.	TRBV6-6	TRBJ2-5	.	TGTGCCAGCAGTCCGTGGGGACTCCAAGAGACCCAGTACTTC	CASSPWGLQETQYF
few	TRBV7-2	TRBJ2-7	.	TGTGCCAGCAGCTTGAGTTCCTTCTACGAGCAGTACTTC	CASSLSSFYEQYF
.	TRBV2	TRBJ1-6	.	TGTGCCAGCCGGGTACCCAATTCACCCCTCCACTTT	CASRVPNSPLHF
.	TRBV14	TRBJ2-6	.	TGTGCCAGCAGCCAAGATCTTAGTTGGACCTACTCTGGGGCCAACGTCCTGACTTTC	CASSQDLSWTYSGANVLTF
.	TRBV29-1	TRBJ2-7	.	TGCAGCGCCCGAGGGAACTCCTACGAGCAGTACTTC	CSARGNSYEQYF
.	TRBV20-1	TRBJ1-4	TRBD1	TGCAGTGCTAGGCCTACTTTAGGACAGGGTGGCACTTCGGACGAAAAACTGTTTTTT	CSARPTLGQGGTSDEKLFF
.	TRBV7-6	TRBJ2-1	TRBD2	TGTGCCAGCAGCTTACTAGCGGGAGAGGGGGGCAATGAGCAGTTCTTC	CASSLLAGEGGNEQFF
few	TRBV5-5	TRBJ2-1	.	TGTGCCAGCCATGGGAATGAGCAGTTCTTC	CASHGNEQFF
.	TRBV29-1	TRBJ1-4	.	TGCAGCGCAACATTGGACCGACTCAATGAAAAACTGTTTTTT	CSATLDRLNEKLFF
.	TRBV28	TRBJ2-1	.	TGTGCCAGCAGTTTAACAGGACACGGGTCTAATGAGCAGTTCTTC	CASSLTGHGSNEQFF
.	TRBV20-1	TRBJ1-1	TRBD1	TGCAGTGCTAGGAAGGGGGGGACAGGCACTGAAGCTTTCTTT	CSARKGGTGTEAFF
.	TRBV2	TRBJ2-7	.	TGTGCCAGCAAGGACACATACTACGAGCAGTACTTC	CASKDTYYEQYF
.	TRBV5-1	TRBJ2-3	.	TGCGCCAGCGCTTGGGACCCGACATCCGGAGATGCGCAGTATTTT	CASAWDPTSGDAQYF
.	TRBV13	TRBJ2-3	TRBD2	TGTGCCAGCAGCACCATACTAGCGGGAAGCACAGATACGCAGTATTTT	CASSTILAGSTDTQYF
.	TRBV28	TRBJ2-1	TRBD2	TGTGCCAGCAGTTACTTCACTAGCGGGAACTACAATGAACAGTTCTTC	CASSYFTSGNYNEQFF
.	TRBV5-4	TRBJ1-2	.	TGTGCCAGCAGCTTGGAACAGGCAAAGGGAGGCTACACCTTC	CASSLEQAKGGYTF
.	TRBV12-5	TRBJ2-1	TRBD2	TGTGCTAGTGGTTTGGTAGGTCTAGCGGGAGGACCCGGGATGAATGAGCAGTTCTTC	CASGLVGLAGGPGMNEQFF
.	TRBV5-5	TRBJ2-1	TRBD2	TGTGCCAGCAGCTTGGCCCAGGCAGGGAGGGCCAATGAGCAGTTCTTC	CASSLAQAGRANEQFF
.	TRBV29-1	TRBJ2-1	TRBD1	TGCAGCGTCAAGGCCAGGGGGCTTTACAATGAGCAGTTCTTC	CSVKARGLYNEQFF
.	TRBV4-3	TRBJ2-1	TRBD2	TGCGCCAGCAGCCAAGGATTTGGGGCGGGAGGCGCCTACAATGAGCAGTTCTTC	CASSQGFGAGGAYNEQFF
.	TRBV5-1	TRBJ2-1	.	TGCGCCAGTCGAATAGCCCTACTTTACAATGAGCAGTTCTTC	CASRIALLYNEQFF
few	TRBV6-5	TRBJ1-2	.	TGTGCCAGCCGGCGACAGTCCGGCCATGGCTACACCTTC	CASRRQSGHGYTF
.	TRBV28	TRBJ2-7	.	TGTGCCAGCAGTTTAAGGCTAACACTGAGGTTGCAGTACTTC	CASSLRLTLRLQYF
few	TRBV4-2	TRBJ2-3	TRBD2	TGTGCCAGCAGCCAAAGAGCGGGAGGGAGAACAGATACGCAGTATTTT	CASSQRAGGRTDTQYF
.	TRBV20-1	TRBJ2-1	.	TGCAGTGCTAGGGATCGATTGCGGAGCCCCTACAATGAGCAGTTCTTC	CSARDRLRSPYNEQFF
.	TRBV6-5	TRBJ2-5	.	TGTGCCAGCAGCTCCTTAGTGGGGGGGGCGAAGGAGACCCAGTACTTC	CASSSLVGGAKETQYF
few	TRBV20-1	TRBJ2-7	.	TGCAGTGCTAGAGGGACAGCTTCTTCCTACGAGCAGTACTTC	CSARGTASSYEQYF